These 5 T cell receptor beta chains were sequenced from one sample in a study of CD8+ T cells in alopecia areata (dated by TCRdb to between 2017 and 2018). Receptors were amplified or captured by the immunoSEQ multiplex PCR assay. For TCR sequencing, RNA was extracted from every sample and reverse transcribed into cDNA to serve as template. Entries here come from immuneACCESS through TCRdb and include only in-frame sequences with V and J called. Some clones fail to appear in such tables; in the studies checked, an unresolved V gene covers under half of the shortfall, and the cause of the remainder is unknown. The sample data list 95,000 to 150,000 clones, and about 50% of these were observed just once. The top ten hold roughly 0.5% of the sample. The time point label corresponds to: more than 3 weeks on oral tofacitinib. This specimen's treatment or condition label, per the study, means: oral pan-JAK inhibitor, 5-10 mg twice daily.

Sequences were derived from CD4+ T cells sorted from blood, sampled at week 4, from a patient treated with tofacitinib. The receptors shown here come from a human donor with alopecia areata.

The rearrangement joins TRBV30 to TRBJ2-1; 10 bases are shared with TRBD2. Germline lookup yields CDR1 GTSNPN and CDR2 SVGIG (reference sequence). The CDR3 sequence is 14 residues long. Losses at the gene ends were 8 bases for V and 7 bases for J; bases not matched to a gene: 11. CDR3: CAGRASGRANEQFF. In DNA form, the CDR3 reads TGTGCCGGACGGGCGAGCGGGAGGGCGAATGAGCAGTTCTTC.

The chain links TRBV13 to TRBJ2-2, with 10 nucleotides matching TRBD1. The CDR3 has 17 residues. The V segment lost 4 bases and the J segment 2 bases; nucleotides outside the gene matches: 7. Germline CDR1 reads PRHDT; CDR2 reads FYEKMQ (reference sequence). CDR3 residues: CASSSLLTGGNTGELFF. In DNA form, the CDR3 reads TGTGCCAGCAGCTCCCTTTTGACAGGGGGCAACACCGGGGAGCTGTTTTTT.

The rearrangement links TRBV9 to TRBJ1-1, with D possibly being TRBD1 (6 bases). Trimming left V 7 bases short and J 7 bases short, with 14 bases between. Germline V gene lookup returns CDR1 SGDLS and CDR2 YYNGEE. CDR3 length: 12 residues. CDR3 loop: CASSRGDGEAFF. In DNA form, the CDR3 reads TGTGCCAGCTCGAGGGGGGACGGTGAAGCTTTCTTT.

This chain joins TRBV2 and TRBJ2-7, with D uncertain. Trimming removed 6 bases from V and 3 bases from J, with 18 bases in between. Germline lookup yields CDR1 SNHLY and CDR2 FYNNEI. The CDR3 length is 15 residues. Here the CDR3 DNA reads TGTGCCAGCAGCGACCCACCGAGGTTGAACTACGAGCAGTACTTC. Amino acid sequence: CASSDPPRLNYEQYF. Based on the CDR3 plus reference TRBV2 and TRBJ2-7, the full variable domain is EPEVTQTPSHQVTQMGQEVILRCVPISNHLYFYWYRQILGQKVEFLVSFYNNEISEKSEIFDDQFSVERPDGSNFTLKIRSTKLEDSAMYFCASSDPPRLNYEQYFGPGTRLTVT.

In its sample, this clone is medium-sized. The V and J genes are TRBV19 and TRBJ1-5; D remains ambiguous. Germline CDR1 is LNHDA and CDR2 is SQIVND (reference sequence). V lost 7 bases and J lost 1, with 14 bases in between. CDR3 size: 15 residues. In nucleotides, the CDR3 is TGTGCCAGTACCTCCCACCCCAGGAGCAATCAGCCCCAGCATTTT. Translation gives CASTSHPRSNQPQHF.